This T cell receptor beta chain was recorded in a study of PD-1 blockade in classical Hodgkin lymphoma. Trimming cost V 0 bases and J 10 bases, with 16 bases left between them. The CDR3 sequence is 15 residues long. Germline CDR1 and CDR2: SGHAT and FQNNGV. Overall study results and limits: For complete responders, baseline diversity was comparable to that of newly diagnosed patients. Reports indicated that newly diagnosed patients had lower baseline TCR diversity than healthy donors did.

Worth noting for this clone: Its antigen is still unknown.

Assay used: immunoSEQ multiplex PCR; TCRdb lists only in-frame clones, some missing. This sample has almost 95,000 clones, with nearly 85% found just once. Time point here: cycle 4 day 1 (C4D1), after 5 to 7 weeks of nivolumab. Exposure to brentuximab vedotin varied, and each patient had relapsed following autologous stem cell transplantation. The TCR originated in a human donor with classical Hodgkin lymphoma. The material was peripheral blood mononuclear cells (PBMCs), obtained before the fourth cycle of nivolumab. The chain employs TRBV11-2 and TRBJ2-1, with D unclear. For the CDR3, the DNA is TGTGCCAGCAGCTTAGATCTTCAGGTCCGGGTCGAGCAGTTCTTC. This translates into CASSLDLQVRVEQFF. Complete variable domain (other parts from reference TRBV11-2 and TRBJ2-1): EAGVAQSPRYKIIEKRQSVAFWCNPISGHATLYWYQQILGQGPKLLIQFQNNGVVDDSQLPKDRFSAERLKGVDSTLKIQPAKLEDSAVYLCASSLDLQVRVEQFFGPGTRLTVL.